The entry below gives a single T cell receptor (beta chain) sequence along with its context. The sample is drawn from a study of T cell changes during pregnancy in multiple sclerosis. Profiled with immunoSEQ multiplex PCR; TCRdb holds only in-frame clones, not every one. This sample carries about 87,000 clones, just under 95% of them seen once, and the ten largest clones take under 1.5%. The V end lost 5 bases, the J end lost 2 bases, and 17 bases lay between the germline ends. This CDR3 contains 16 residues. From germline, CDR1 is SGHVS and CDR2 FNYEAQ. This specimen was peripheral blood, taken in the third trimester of pregnancy. The TCR comes from a female donor in good health, enrolled as a control in a pregnancy study. The chain joins TRBV7-6 to TRBJ2-3, with a tentative D call TRBD1 (6 bases). DNA of the CDR3: TGTGCCAGCAGCCCCACCAGGACAGAAGACACAGATACGCAGTATTTT. Translated, it gives CASSPTRTEDTDTQYF.